This T cell receptor beta chain was observed in a study of blood T cell repertoires in COVID-19. Study details: Some COVID-19 samples were acute and others convalescent; all came from the United States, Italy and Spain. Sample material is recorded as cDNA or gDNA derived from T cells, B-cell-depleted T cells, or PBMCs.

As originally analysed: Cell counts per sample came from amplifying reference gene primers. The method was immunoSEQ multiplex PCR; TCRdb's version includes in-frame clones alone and lacks a portion of them. That table gives V, J and clone size, and the DNA gave D and trimming. This table holds about 200,000 clones, approximately 84% found once. This CDR3 has 12 residues. Trimming cost V 3 bases and J 11 bases, with 8 bases left between them. This chain joins TRBV12-3 or TRBV12-4 and TRBJ1-6, with D perhaps TRBD1 (6 bases). The sample was peripheral blood. The source of this sequence is a woman aged 45 to 65 with active or convalescent COVID-19. The CDR3 is CASSFSGAPLHF. Written as DNA, the CDR3 is TGTGCCAGCAGTTTTTCAGGGGCACCCCTCCACTTT.